The 7 T cell receptor beta chains presented below share a single source sample, sequenced in a study of shared clonotypes between healthy human individuals. This table comes from immunoSEQ multiplex PCR, and its TCRdb copy is limited to in-frame clones, with some not included. The table records 2 million to 2.5 million clones, 90% to 95% of them present only once. The material sequenced was naive CD4+ T cells from PBMCs. The sample's subset: CD45RA+ positively selected. The source is a man younger than 35 in good health. Some clones in this sample may be carry-over from other donors' samples.

As to this clone: The same CDR3 can be traced to other DNA sequences in this sample. The J gene is TRBJ2-1, the V gene TRBV12-5; no clear D gene. Trimming took 5 bases from V and 4 from J, leaving 3 bases between them. The CDR3 has 11 amino acids. Germline CDR1 is LGHNT and CDR2 is FRNRAP. The CDR3 DNA reads as TGTGCTAGTGGTCGATACAATGAGCAGTTCTTC. It codes for CASGRYNEQFF.

V and J are TRBV7-9 and TRBJ2-1; D possibly corresponds to TRBD1 (6 bases). The CDR3 is made up of 14 amino acids. Germline CDR1 reads SEHNR; CDR2 reads FQNEAQ (reference sequence). Between the trimmed V and J ends, which lost 6 bases and 5 bases, there was a span of 14 bases. CDR3 in amino acids: CASRKIQGNNEQFF. In nucleotides, the CDR3 is TGTGCCAGCAGGAAAATACAGGGAAACAATGAGCAGTTCTTC.

J is TRBJ2-3 and V is TRBV5-4, with D possibly being TRBD1 or TRBD2 (5 bases each). There are 13 residues in the CDR3. Germline CDR1 and CDR2: SGHNT and YYREEE (reference sequence). V dropped 4 bases and J dropped 6 bases, with 12 bases sitting between them. CDR3: CASSPGLGDTQYF. The CDR3 DNA follows: TGTGCCAGCAGCCCGGGGCTGGGGGATACGCAGTATTTT. The full variable domain, in which reference TRBV5-4 and TRBJ2-3 provide the parts outside the CDR3, is ETGVTQSPTHLIKTRGQQVTLRCSSQSGHNTVSWYQQALGQGPQFIFQYYREEENGRGNFPPRFSGLQFPNYSSELNVNALELDDSALYLCASSPGLGDTQYFGPGTRLTVL.

This clone was detected only once. V is TRBV7-9 and J is TRBJ2-3; D is perhaps TRBD2 (6 bases). The CDR3 runs to 16 residues. V gave up 4 bases and J gave up 1 base, with 15 bases separating them. The germline CDR1 and CDR2 sequences are SEHNR and FQNEAQ (reference sequence). CDR3 nucleotides: TGTGCCAGCAGCTCCCCCTTCGGGGGAGGCACAGATACGCAGTATTTT. It translates to CASSSPFGGGTDTQYF.

Only one count was recorded for this clone. This chain joins TRBV2 and TRBJ2-1; TRBD1 or TRBD2 may be the D gene (6 bases each). The CDR3 is 13 amino acids. The V end was cut by 6 bases, the J end by 9 bases, with 15 bases between. Germline assignment: CDR1 SNHLY and CDR2 FYNNEI. CDR3 sequence: CASRRTGAGEQFF. The CDR3 DNA sequence: TGTGCCAGCAGGCGGACGGGGGCGGGTGAGCAGTTCTTC. The full variable domain, completed using reference TRBV2 and TRBJ2-1, is EPEVTQTPSHQVTQMGQEVILRCVPISNHLYFYWYRQILGQKVEFLVSFYNNEISEKSEIFDDQFSVERPDGSNFTLKIRSTKLEDSAMYFCASRRTGAGEQFFGPGTRLTVL.

This chain connects TRBV10-3 to TRBJ2-5; no clear D gene. Germline values: CDR1 ENHRY, CDR2 SYGVKD. V was trimmed by 3 bases and J by 5 bases, leaving 10 bases between them. The CDR3 totals 13 residues. The CDR3 coding sequence is TGTGCCATCAGTGACCCCAAGAGGGAGACCCAGTACTTC. Its translation is CAISDPKRETQYF.

The chain links TRBV9 to TRBJ2-7; 12 bases are a match to TRBD2. Trimming took 4 bases from V and 4 from J; bases not matched to a gene: 6. The CDR3 extends over 15 amino acids. Germline loops: CDR1 SGDLS, CDR2 YYNGEE. CDR3 bases: TGTGCCAGCAGCCTTGGACTAGCGGGGTTATACGAGCAGTACTTC. Encoded protein: CASSLGLAGLYEQYF.